This entry is about one TCR beta chain. The antigen is unknown. The CDR3 totals 15 residues. Germline loops: CDR1 MNHNS, CDR2 SASEGT. V dropped 0 bases and J dropped 4 bases, with 12 bases sitting between them. The sample belongs to a study of identifying expanded T cells in peripheral blood. Profiled with immunoSEQ multiplex PCR; TCRdb holds only in-frame clones, not every one. Seen here are tens of thousands of clones, around 81% observed once, and the top ten hold roughly 19%. Broader study findings: Over approximately two and four weeks, about 15 and 19 clones changed, versus around 1.2 between replicates.

During the collection period, no donor immune events like infections were recorded. The rearrangement uses TRBV6-1 and TRBJ1-2, with D maybe TRBD1 (5 bases). This sequence originates from a person between 18 and 70 years old in good health. The sequenced material came from blood. The CDR3 sequence: CASSEAWQGGYGYTF. In DNA form, the CDR3 reads TGTGCCAGCAGTGAAGCTTGGCAGGGCGGCTATGGCTACACCTTC.